The 28 T cell receptor beta chains presented below share a single source sample, sequenced in a study of response to subunit inactivated influenza vaccine. MiXCR, run by TCRdb on the RT-PCR reads, gives a single entry per CDR3 protein. The table has 500,000 to 600,000 distinct CDR3 sequences, 10% to 15% seen once. Source: PBMCs from blood, taken 40 to 50 days after vaccination. The receptors derive from a man between 50 and 59 years old who received an inactivated influenza vaccine.

This clonotype was seen only a few times. The rearrangement links TRBV21-1 to TRBJ1-5; the table assigns TRBD1, which was not confirmed against the DNA. TRBV21-1 is deemed a pseudogene. The CDR3 extends over 17 amino acids. The CDR3 spells CASSKALRDRGLQPQHF. For the CDR3, the DNA is TGTGCCAGCAGCAAAGCGCTTCGGGACAGGGGGCTGCAGCCCCAGCATTTT.

The J gene is TRBJ2-2, the V gene TRBV20-1, with 9 positions matching TRBD1. V was pared by 2 bases and J by 6 bases, with 4 bases of the junction left unmatched. Germline V CDR1 and CDR2: DFQATT, SNEGSKA (reference sequence). The CDR3 is made up of 14 amino acids. The DNA of the CDR3 is TGCAGTGCTAGAAGGACAGGGGCGGCCGGGGAGCTGTTTTTT. Protein product: CSARRTGAAGELFF.

V is TRBV10-2 and J is TRBJ2-7; 11 bases are a match to TRBD2. The CDR3 sequence is 13 residues long. Germline trimming cut 10 bases from V and 7 bases from J; bases unmatched to any gene: 9. CDR1 and CDR2 from the germline V gene are WSHSY and SAAADI. CDR3 coding DNA: TGCGCCACCAGACTAGCGGGGTTGGAGGAGCAGTACTTC. Translated, it gives CATRLAGLEEQYF.

This clonotype showed up just a few times. This sequence joins TRBV6-5 and TRBJ2-1, with 12 bases matching TRBD2. The germline V gene has CDR1 MNHEY and CDR2 SVGAGI. With V trimmed by 2 bases and J by 8 bases, 7 bases remained unmatched. The CDR3 is made up of 16 amino acids. The CDR3 nucleotides are TGTGCCAGCAGTTACGCTAGCGGGAGGGCCGTCGATGAGCAGTTCTTC. Its protein product is CASSYASGRAVDEQFF.

CDR3 residues: CASRSSGGHTGDEQFF. The CDR3, as DNA: TGTGCCAGCAGGTCTAGCGGGGGCCATACTGGGGATGAGCAGTTCTTC. The chain combines TRBV12-3 or TRBV12-4 with TRBJ2-1; 10 bases fit TRBD2. V shed 6 bases and J 8 bases; nucleotides not matched to a gene: 13. The CDR3 totals 16 residues.

This clonotype was counted many times. This rearrangement joins TRBV29-1 to TRBJ2-3; 7 positions agree with TRBD1. The CDR3 consists of 14 residues. Germline CDR1 SQVTM, CDR2 ANQGSEA. V was pared by 5 bases and J by 3 bases, with 8 bases of the junction left unmatched. CDR3 bases: TGCAGCGTTAACAGGGGATTCGGGACAGATACGCAGTATTTT. This gives the protein CSVNRGFGTDTQYF.

This clonotype was seen repeatedly, ten times or more. This chain joins TRBV20-1 and TRBJ2-7, with D maybe TRBD2 (6 bases). Germline values: CDR1 DFQATT, CDR2 SNEGSKA (reference sequence). There are 13 residues in the CDR3. The V end lost 0 bases, the J end lost 3 bases, and 9 bases lay between the germline ends. CDR3 nucleotides: TGCAGTGCTAGAGATGGGGGGAGCTACGAGCAGTACTTC. Its protein product is CSARDGGSYEQYF.

The chain employs TRBV4-1 and TRBJ1-2; no firm D call. V lost 10 bases, J lost 5 bases, and 14 bases lay in between. Looked up from germline, CDR1 is MGHRA and CDR2 is YSYEKL. This CDR3 has 12 amino acids. This CDR3 is CATRDVFYGYTF. DNA of the CDR3: TGCGCCACCAGAGATGTTTTTTATGGCTACACCTTC.

This clonotype showed up just a few times. J is TRBJ2-2 and V is TRBV5-1; D is uncertain. Germline V lookup: CDR1 SGHRS, CDR2 YFSETQ. The length of the CDR3 is 15 residues. V lost 4 bases to trimming and J lost 4 bases, with 14 bases between them. For the CDR3, the DNA is TGCGCCAGCAGCATAAGGGAAGGACGCACCGGGGAGCTGTTTTTT. Translated: CASSIREGRTGELFF. The full variable domain, with the rest looked up from reference TRBV5-1 and TRBJ2-2, is KAGVTQTPRYLIKTRGQQVTLSCSPISGHRSVSWYQQTPGQGLQFLFEYFSETQRNKGNFPGRFSGRQFSNSRSEMNVSTLELGDSALYLCASSIREGRTGELFFGEGSRLTVL.

This chain connects TRBV5-1 to TRBJ2-1; the D gene is possibly TRBD1 (5 bases). Looked up from germline, CDR1 is SGHRS and CDR2 is YFSETQ. The CDR3 has 13 amino acids. The V end was cut by 1 base, the J end by 7 bases, with 9 bases between. CDR3 nucleotide sequence: TGCGCCAGCAGCTTGCCCCCAGGGAATGAGCAGTTCTTC. Translating gives CASSLPPGNEQFF.

This clonotype was counted at least ten times. This chain links TRBV28 with TRBJ2-7; D unresolved. The CDR3 totals 17 residues. Looked up from germline, CDR1 is MDHEN and CDR2 is SYDVKM. The ends were cut back, 6 bases at V and 0 bases at J, with 21 bases in the middle. The CDR3 nucleotides read TGTGCCAGCAGCCCTATGGGCTTTGCCAGGTACTCCTACGAGCAGTACTTC. It yields the protein CASSPMGFARYSYEQYF. The variable domain in full, with the rest retrieved from reference TRBV28 and TRBJ2-7, is DVKVTQSSRYLVKRTGEKVFLECVQDMDHENMFWYRQDPGLGLRLIYFSYDVKMKEKGDIPEGYSVSREKKERFSLILESASTNQTSMYLCASSPMGFARYSYEQYFGPGTRLTVT.

V gene TRBV2 combines with J gene TRBJ2-1; 7 positions match TRBD2. The V gene's germline CDR1 is SNHLY and CDR2 FYNNEI. CDR3 length: 17 amino acids. J lost 2 bases, V lost 0 bases, and 7 bases had no gene match. The DNA of the CDR3 is TGTGCCAGCAGTGAAGCGCGGGCTAGCGGACCCTACAATGAGCAGTTCTTC. This encodes CASSEARASGPYNEQFF.

The gene calls are TRBV4-1 and TRBJ1-2; D unresolved. The germline V and J ends were trimmed by 0 bases and 8 bases, with 10 bases remaining between them. Germline V gives CDR1 MGHRA, CDR2 YSYEKL. The CDR3 is 13 residues long. The CDR3 bases are TGCGCCAGCAGCCAAGATTTGGGCCGGGGCTACACCTTC. This sequence encodes CASSQDLGRGYTF.

This clonotype was counted only a few times. V and J are TRBV9 and TRBJ2-3; D gene unclear. Germline V gene data show CDR1 as SGDLS and CDR2 as YYNGEE. The CDR3 has 15 residues. V was cut by 0 bases and J by 2 bases, with 10 bases left in between. The CDR3 region is CASSVALSSTDTQYF. The DNA for the CDR3 is TGTGCCAGCAGCGTAGCACTATCCTCCACAGATACGCAGTATTTT.

This clonotype was seen a handful of times. This sequence joins TRBV7-8 and TRBJ2-3, with 8 bases identical to TRBD1. Germline V gene sequence: CDR1 SGHVS, CDR2 FQNEAQ. CDR3 size: 17 residues. Trimming cost V 6 bases and J 3 bases; bases outside gene matches: 14. As DNA, the CDR3 is TGTGCCAGCAGATATGGACGGGGCAGGGGGCGGACAGATACGCAGTATTTT. This encodes CASRYGRGRGRTDTQYF.

This clonotype showed up just a few times. The CDR3 nucleotides read TGTGCCAGCAGTGAATTGGGTGAAGAGACCCAGTACTTC. Its translation: CASSELGEETQYF. The chain links TRBV25-1 to TRBJ2-5, with D unclear. The CDR3 runs 13 residues. With 1 base removed from V and 3 bases from J, the gap between germline ends came to 6 bases. The germline CDR1 and CDR2 sequences are MGHDK and SYGVNS.

The rearrangement uses TRBV9 and TRBJ2-7, with D hard to call. In germline, CDR1 is SGDLS, CDR2 YYNGEE. This CDR3 has 13 amino acids. V gave up 2 bases and J gave up 6 bases, with 12 bases separating them. The CDR3 protein is CASSVDVGREQYF. CDR3 nucleotides: TGTGCCAGCAGCGTGGACGTCGGTCGCGAGCAGTACTTC. Based on the CDR3 plus reference TRBV9 and TRBJ2-7, the full variable domain is DSGVTQTPKHLITATGQRVTLRCSPRSGDLSVYWYQQSLDQGLQFLIQYYNGEERAKGNILERFSAQQFPDLHSELNLSSLELGDSALYFCASSVDVGREQYFGPGTRLTVT.

The V and J genes are TRBV12-3 or TRBV12-4 and TRBJ2-1, with D maybe TRBD2 (6 bases). The CDR3 is made up of 15 amino acids. Deletions cut 2 bases from V and 0 bases from J, with 8 bases between. The CDR3 DNA sequence: TGTGCCAGCAGTTTATACGGGGGCTCCTACAATGAGCAGTTCTTC. It encodes CASSLYGGSYNEQFF.

The table lists this clonotype with a few counts. CDR3 sequence (DNA): TGCAGTGCCCCTCGTTCGAGCAATCAGCCCCAGCATTTT. Its translation: CSAPRSSNQPQHF. V gene TRBV20-1 combines with J gene TRBJ1-5; D ambiguous. CDR1 is DFQATT and CDR2 is SNEGSKA in the germline V gene (reference sequence). Trimming removed 6 bases from V and 1 base from J, with 10 bases in between. CDR3 length equals 13 residues.

The genes are TRBV6-1 and TRBJ2-7; maybe TRBD1 (6 bases). The ends were cut back, 2 bases at V and 3 bases at J, with 8 bases in the middle. The CDR3 loop spans 13 amino acids. In germline, CDR1 is MNHNS, CDR2 SASEGT. The CDR3 protein is CASSERQDYEQYF. CDR3 coding DNA: TGTGCCAGCAGTGAACGACAGGACTACGAGCAGTACTTC.

This chain uses TRBV10-1 with TRBJ2-5; perhaps TRBD2 as D (7 bases). CDR1 is WNHNN and CDR2 is SYGVQD in the germline V gene (reference sequence). The ends were cut back, 2 bases at V and 2 bases at J, with 18 bases in the middle. The CDR3 is made up of 17 amino acids. The CDR3 nucleotides read TGCGCCAGCAGTGAGGGGGCGCGGGGGCTGCAACAAGAGACCCAGTACTTC. It codes for CASSEGARGLQQETQYF.

V usage is TRBV7-2 and J usage is TRBJ1-5; a weak D match, TRBD1 (6 bases). This CDR3 is 16 amino acids long. V dropped 5 bases and J dropped 2 bases, with 16 bases sitting between them. The germline CDR1 and CDR2 sequences are SGHTA and FQGNSA. The CDR3 DNA sequence: TGTGCCAGCAGCCTTCGACAGGACGGTGGCAATCAGCCCCAGCATTTT. This translates into CASSLRQDGGNQPQHF.

This clonotype was seen repeatedly, ten times or more. The chain uses TRBV7-2 and TRBJ2-7; D unresolved. The CDR3 contains 12 residues. The V gene lost 5 bases and the J gene lost 4 bases, with 9 bases spanning the gap. Per the germline V gene, CDR1 is SGHTA and CDR2 is FQGNSA. DNA for the CDR3: TGTGCCAGCAGCCGAAACATGTACGAGCAGTACTTC. It is translated as CASSRNMYEQYF.

The gene calls are TRBV7-9 and TRBJ2-1; the D is unclear. This CDR3 comprises 11 residues. CDR1 and CDR2 (germline): SEHNR, FQNEAQ (reference sequence). Deletions cut 5 bases from V and 12 bases from J, with 11 bases between. For the CDR3, the DNA is TGTGCCAGCAGCCCTGACTTGGTGCAGTTCTTC. This sequence encodes CASSPDLVQFF.

This clonotype was recorded at least ten times. This rearrangement joins TRBV5-6 to TRBJ1-1, with D unclear. V was shortened by 5 bases and J by 1 base, with 9 bases between the two germline ends. This CDR3 region has 13 residues. Germline V gene sequence: CDR1 SGHDT, CDR2 YYEEEE. The DNA of the CDR3 is TGTGCCAGCAGGGGTATCGCGAACACTGAAGCTTTCTTT. Protein sequence: CASRGIANTEAFF. The complete variable domain, with remaining parts taken from reference TRBV5-6 and TRBJ1-1, reads DAGVTQSPTHLIKTRGQQVTLRCSPKSGHDTVSWYQQALGQGPQFIFQYYEEEERQRGNFPDRFSGHQFPNYSSELNVNALLLGDSALYLCASRGIANTEAFFGQGTRLTVV.

The CDR3 loop is CASSFLPLGGVVETQYF. The CDR3 DNA follows: TGTGCCAGCAGCTTTCTCCCGTTGGGGGGGGTGGTAGAGACCCAGTACTTC. This rearrangement joins TRBV7-6 to TRBJ2-5; 7 nucleotides align to TRBD2. V dropped 3 bases and J dropped 4; count of bases not matched to a gene: 14. This CDR3 region has 17 residues. Germline CDR1 SGHVS, CDR2 FNYEAQ.

CDR3 bases: TGTGCCAGCAGCCAATCGGGACAGGGGAATGAAAAACTGTTTTTT. Its protein product is CASSQSGQGNEKLFF. J is TRBJ1-4 and V is TRBV16; 10 bases map to TRBD1. The CDR3 runs 15 residues. J was trimmed by 5 bases and V by 0 bases; bases with no gene match: 0. Looked up from germline, CDR1 is KGHSY and CDR2 is FQNENV.

This clonotype was observed a few times. One end of the junction is discordant with germline, which a read error may explain. The chain has TRBV2 and TRBJ2-1, with 10 bases identical to TRBD2. The CDR3 spans 18 residues. CDR1 SNHLY and CDR2 FYNNEI come from the germline V gene. CDR3 sequence (DNA): TGTGCCATCAGTCCATGGGCTCTAGCGGGAGAATCCTACAATGAGCAGTTCTTC. Protein sequence: CAISPWALAGESYNEQFF.